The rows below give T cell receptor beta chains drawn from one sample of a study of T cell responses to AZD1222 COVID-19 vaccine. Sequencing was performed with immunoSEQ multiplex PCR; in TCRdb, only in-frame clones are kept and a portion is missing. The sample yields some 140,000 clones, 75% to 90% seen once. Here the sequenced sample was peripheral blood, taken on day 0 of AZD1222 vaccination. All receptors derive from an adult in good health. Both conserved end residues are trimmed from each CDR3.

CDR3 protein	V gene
ASSLTSGGYANNEQF	TRBV7-8
ASSQDFFGAVYGYT	TRBV4-2
ASSVAGTGLGELF	TRBV2
ATTRDRDDQPQH	TRBV24-1
ASSLPPLNTEAF	TRBV28
ASSITLGIAEAF	TRBV7-3
ASSTADRRANYGYT	TRBV19
ASSLWPPGEGYEQY	TRBV5-1
ASSLNGDRQGEEHRGAV	TRBV21-1
ASSTGVSANEKLF	TRBV28